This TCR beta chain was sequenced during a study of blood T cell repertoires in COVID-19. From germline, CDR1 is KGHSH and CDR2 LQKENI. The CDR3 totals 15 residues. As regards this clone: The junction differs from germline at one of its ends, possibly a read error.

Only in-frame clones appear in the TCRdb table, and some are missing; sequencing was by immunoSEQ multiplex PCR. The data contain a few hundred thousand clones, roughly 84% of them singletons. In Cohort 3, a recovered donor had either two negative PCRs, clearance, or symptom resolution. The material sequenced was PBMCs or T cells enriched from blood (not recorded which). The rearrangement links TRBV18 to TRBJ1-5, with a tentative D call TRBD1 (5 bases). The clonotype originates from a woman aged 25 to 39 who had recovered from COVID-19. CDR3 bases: TGTGCCAGCTCCCCACAGGACGGGATAAATCAGCCCCAGCATTTT. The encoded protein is CASSPQDGINQPQHF.